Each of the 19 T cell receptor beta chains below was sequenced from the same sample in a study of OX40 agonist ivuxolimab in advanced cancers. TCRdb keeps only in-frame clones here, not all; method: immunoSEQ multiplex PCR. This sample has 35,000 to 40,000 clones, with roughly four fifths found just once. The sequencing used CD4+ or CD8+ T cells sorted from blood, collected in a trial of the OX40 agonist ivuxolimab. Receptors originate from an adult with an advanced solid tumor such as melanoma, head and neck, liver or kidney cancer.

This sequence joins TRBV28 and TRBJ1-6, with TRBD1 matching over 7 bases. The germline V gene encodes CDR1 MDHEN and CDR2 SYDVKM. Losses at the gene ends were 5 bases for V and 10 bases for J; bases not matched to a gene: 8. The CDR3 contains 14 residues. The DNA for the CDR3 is TGTGCCAGCAGTGAAAACTGGGACAGATCACCCCTCCACTTT. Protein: CASSENWDRSPLHF. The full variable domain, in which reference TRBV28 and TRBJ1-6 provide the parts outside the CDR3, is DVKVTQSSRYLVKRTGEKVFLECVQDMDHENMFWYRQDPGLGLRLIYFSYDVKMKEKGDIPEGYSVSREKKERFSLILESASTNQTSMYLCASSENWDRSPLHFGNGTRLTVT.

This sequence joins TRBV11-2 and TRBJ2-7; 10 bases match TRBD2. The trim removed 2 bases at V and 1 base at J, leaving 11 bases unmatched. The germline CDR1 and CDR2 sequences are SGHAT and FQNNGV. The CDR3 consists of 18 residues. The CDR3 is CASSLLRIQRGGSYEQYF. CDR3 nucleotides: TGTGCCAGCAGCTTATTAAGAATTCAGCGGGGGGGATCCTACGAGCAGTACTTC.

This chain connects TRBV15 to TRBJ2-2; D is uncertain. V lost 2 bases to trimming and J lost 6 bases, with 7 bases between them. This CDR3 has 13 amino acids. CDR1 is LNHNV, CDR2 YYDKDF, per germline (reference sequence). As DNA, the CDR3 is TGTGCCACCAGCAGACAGCTGTCCGGGGAGCTGTTTTTT. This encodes CATSRQLSGELFF.

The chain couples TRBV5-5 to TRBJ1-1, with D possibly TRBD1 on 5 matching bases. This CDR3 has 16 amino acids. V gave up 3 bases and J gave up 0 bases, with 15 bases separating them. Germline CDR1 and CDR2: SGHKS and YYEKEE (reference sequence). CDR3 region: CASSSPPGQLNTEAFF. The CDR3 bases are TGTGCCAGCAGCTCACCTCCGGGGCAGTTGAACACTGAAGCTTTCTTT.

The CDR3 here is CASRVGQGYTYGYTF. CDR3 sequence (DNA): TGTGCCAGCAGGGTGGGACAGGGATACACTTATGGCTACACCTTC. This chain uses TRBV28 with TRBJ1-2; 9 bases line up with TRBD1. The CDR3 loop spans 15 amino acids. J gave up 5 bases and V 6 bases, and 10 bases lay outside the gene matches. Per germline, CDR1 MDHEN and CDR2 SYDVKM.

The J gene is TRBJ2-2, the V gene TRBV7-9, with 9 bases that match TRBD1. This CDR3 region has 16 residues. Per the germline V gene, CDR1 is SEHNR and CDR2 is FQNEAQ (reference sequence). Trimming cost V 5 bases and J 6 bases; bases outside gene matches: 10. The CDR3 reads CASSKKDRGGAGELFF. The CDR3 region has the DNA TGTGCCAGCAGCAAAAAGGACAGGGGAGGTGCCGGGGAGCTGTTTTTT.

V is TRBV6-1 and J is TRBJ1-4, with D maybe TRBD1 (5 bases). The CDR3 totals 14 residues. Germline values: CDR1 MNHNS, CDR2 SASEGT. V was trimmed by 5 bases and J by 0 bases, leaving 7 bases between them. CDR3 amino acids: CASSQGATNEKLFF. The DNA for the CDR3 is TGTGCCAGCAGTCAGGGTGCAACTAATGAAAAACTGTTTTTT.

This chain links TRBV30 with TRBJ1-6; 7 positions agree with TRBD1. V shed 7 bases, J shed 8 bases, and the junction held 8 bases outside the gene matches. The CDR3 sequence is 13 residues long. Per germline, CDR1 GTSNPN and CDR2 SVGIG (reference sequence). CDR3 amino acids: CASQTGFDSPLHF. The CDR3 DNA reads TGTGCCTCCCAGACAGGGTTTGATTCACCCCTCCACTTT.

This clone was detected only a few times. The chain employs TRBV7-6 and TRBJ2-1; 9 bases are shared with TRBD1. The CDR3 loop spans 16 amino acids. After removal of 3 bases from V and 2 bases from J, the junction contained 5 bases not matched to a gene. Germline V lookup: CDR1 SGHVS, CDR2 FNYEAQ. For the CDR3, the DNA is TGTGCCAGCAGCTTCCTGGGACAGGGACCCTACAATGAGCAGTTCTTC. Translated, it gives CASSFLGQGPYNEQFF.

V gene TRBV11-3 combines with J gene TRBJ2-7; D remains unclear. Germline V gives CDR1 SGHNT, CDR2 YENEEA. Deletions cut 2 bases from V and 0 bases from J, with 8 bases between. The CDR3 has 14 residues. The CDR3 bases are TGTGCCAGCAGCTTACGAGAGGACTCCTACGAGCAGTACTTC. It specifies CASSLREDSYEQYF.

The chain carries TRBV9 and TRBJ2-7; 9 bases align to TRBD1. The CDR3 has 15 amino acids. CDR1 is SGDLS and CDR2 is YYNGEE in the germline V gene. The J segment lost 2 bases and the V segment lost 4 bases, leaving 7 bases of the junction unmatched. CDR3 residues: CASSSRTGAPYEQYF. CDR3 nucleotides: TGTGCCAGCAGCTCCCGGACAGGGGCCCCCTACGAGCAGTACTTC.

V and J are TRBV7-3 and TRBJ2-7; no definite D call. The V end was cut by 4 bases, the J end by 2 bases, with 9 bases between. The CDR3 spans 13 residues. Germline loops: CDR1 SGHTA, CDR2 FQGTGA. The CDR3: CASSSKGPYEQYF. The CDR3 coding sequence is TGTGCCAGCAGCTCTAAAGGGCCCTACGAGCAGTACTTC.

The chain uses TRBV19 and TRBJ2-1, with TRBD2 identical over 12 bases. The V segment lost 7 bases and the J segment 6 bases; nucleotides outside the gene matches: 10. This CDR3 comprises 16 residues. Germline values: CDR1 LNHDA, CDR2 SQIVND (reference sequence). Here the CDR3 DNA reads TGTGCCAGTAACGTTCTAGCGGGAGGGCCTTCCAATGAGCAGTTCTTC. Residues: CASNVLAGGPSNEQFF.

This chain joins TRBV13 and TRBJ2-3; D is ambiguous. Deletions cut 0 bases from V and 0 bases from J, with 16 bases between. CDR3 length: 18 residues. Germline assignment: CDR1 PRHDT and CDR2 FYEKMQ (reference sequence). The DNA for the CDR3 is TGTGCCAGCAGCTTAGGTTTAAGGGCAACAAGTAGCACAGATACGCAGTATTTT. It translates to CASSLGLRATSSTDTQYF.

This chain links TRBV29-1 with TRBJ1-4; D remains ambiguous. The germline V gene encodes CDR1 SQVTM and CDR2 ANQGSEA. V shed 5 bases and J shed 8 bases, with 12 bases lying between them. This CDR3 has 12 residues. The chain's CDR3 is CSVRVGEEKLFF. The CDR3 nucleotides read TGCAGCGTTCGGGTGGGAGAGGAAAAACTGTTTTTT.

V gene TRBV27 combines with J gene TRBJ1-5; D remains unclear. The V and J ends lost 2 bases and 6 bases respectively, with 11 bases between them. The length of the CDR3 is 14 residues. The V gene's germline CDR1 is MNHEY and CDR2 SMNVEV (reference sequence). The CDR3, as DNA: TGTGCCAGCAGTTTAGAGGGCTTAGGTCAGCCCCAGCATTTT. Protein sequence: CASSLEGLGQPQHF.

CDR3 coding DNA: TGTGCCAGCAGAACCAGGGGATATAATTCACCCCTCCACTTT. Translation gives CASRTRGYNSPLHF. V and J are TRBV6-5 and TRBJ1-6; D possibly corresponds to TRBD1 (6 bases). This CDR3 has 14 amino acids. The germline V gene encodes CDR1 MNHEY and CDR2 SVGAGI. Trimming pared 6 bases from V and 4 bases from J, leaving 10 bases between.

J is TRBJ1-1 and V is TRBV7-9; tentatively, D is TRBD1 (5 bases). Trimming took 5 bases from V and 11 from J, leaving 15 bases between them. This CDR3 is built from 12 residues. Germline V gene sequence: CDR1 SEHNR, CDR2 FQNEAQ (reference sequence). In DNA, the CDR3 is TGTGCCAGCAGCGACGGGGCTTGGGATGCTTTCTTT. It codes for CASSDGAWDAFF. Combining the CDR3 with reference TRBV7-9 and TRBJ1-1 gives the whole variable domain DTGVSQNPRHKITKRGQNVTFRCDPISEHNRLYWYRQTLGQGPEFLTYFQNEAQLEKSRLLSDRFSAERPKGSFSTLEIQRTEQGDSAMYLCASSDGAWDAFFGQGTRLTVV.

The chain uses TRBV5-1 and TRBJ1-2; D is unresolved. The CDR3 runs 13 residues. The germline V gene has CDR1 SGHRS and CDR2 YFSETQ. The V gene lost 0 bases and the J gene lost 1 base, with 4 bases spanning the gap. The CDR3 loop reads CASSLEGNYGYTF. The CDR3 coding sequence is TGCGCCAGCAGCTTGGAGGGTAACTATGGCTACACCTTC.